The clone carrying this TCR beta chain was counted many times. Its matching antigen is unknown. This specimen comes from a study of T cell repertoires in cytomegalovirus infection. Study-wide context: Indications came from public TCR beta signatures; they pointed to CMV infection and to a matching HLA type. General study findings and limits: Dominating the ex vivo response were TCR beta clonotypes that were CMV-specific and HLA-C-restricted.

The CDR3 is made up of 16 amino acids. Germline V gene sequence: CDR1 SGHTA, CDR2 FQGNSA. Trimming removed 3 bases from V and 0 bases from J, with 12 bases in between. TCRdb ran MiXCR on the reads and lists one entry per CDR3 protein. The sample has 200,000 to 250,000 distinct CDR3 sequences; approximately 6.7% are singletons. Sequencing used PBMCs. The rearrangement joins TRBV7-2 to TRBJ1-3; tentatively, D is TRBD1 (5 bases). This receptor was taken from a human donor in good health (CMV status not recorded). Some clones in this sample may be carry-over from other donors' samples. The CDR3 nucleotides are TGTGCCAGCAGCTTCCTGGGGGGGAACTCTGGAAACACCATATATTTT. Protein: CASSFLGGNSGNTIYF.